Following are 18 T cell receptor beta chains from one sample sequenced in a study of T-cell memory formation after mild COVID-19 listed by TCRdb under 2021. The library was prepared using 5' RACE. Data came from an Illumina NovaSeq 6000. The public reads were run again by TCRdb, first through fastp at Q25 and then through MiXCR, and only productive beta chains were kept. CDR3 protein duplicates are merged, each entry listing the most common genes and DNA. The sample yields 140,000 to 150,000 distinct CDR3 sequences; approximately 25% were counted once. Together, the top ten hold roughly a quarter of the sample. The sample comprised PBMCs or a T cell subset sorted from them (not recorded which). These receptor sequences come from an adult woman who had mild COVID-19 (a few samples of this study predate the infection). The sample titles of this study are shuffled in the database, so cell type and time point are left out; the donor was told from shared clones.

The CDR3 is CASSEPGLAYEQYF. CDR3 DNA sequence: TGTGCCAGCAGTGAGCCGGGACTGGCCTACGAGCAGTACTTC. This sequence joins TRBV27 and TRBJ2-7; D might be TRBD2 (6 bases). The length of the CDR3 is 14 residues. Deletions cut 5 bases from V and 2 bases from J, with 13 bases between. The germline CDR1 and CDR2 sequences are MNHEY and SMNVEV (reference sequence).

The gene calls are TRBV12-3 or TRBV12-4 and TRBJ1-2, with D hard to call. The length of the CDR3 is 14 residues. Trimming cost V 0 bases and J 6 bases, with 11 bases left between them. The CDR3 region has the DNA TGTGCCAGCAGTTTAGCGAATGGGAGGCATGGCTACACCTTC. This sequence encodes CASSLANGRHGYTF.

This clonotype was detected many times. The chain is built from TRBV7-9 and TRBJ2-1; no definite D call. The V gene's germline CDR1 is SEHNR and CDR2 FQNEAQ (reference sequence). The CDR3 consists of 15 residues. Trimming shortened V by 8 bases and J by 1 base, and 15 bases separated the two germline ends. CDR3: CASASTAPSYNEQFF. The CDR3 nucleotides read TGTGCCAGCGCCTCCACGGCCCCTTCCTACAATGAGCAGTTCTTC.

The V gene is TRBV5-6, the J gene TRBJ2-7; D could derive from TRBD1 or TRBD2 (5 bases each). CDR1 is SGHDT and CDR2 is YYEEEE in the germline V gene. V lost 0 bases and J 2 bases, leaving 15 bases between the germline ends. The CDR3 is 16 residues long. In nucleotides, the CDR3 is TGTGCCAGCAGCTTGGCCTGGGGCCTAGCCCCCTACGAGCAGTACTTC. This translates into CASSLAWGLAPYEQYF.

The V and J genes are TRBV19 and TRBJ2-1, with D possibly TRBD1 on 5 matching bases. The CDR3 is made up of 13 amino acids. Germline V CDR1 and CDR2: LNHDA, SQIVND (reference sequence). V was clipped by 5 bases and J by 9 bases, with 14 bases between them. The CDR3 DNA reads as TGTGCCAGTAGTTATTACCAGGGTGGTGAGCAGTTCTTC. The encoded protein is CASSYYQGGEQFF.

The chain recombines TRBV14 with TRBJ1-1; D not resolved. The V gene lost 1 base and the J gene lost 6 bases, with 3 bases spanning the gap. The CDR3 is 11 amino acids. Germline values: CDR1 SGHDN, CDR2 FVKESK. Here the CDR3 reads CASSQGPEAFF. As DNA, the CDR3 is TGTGCCAGCAGCCAAGGCCCTGAAGCTTTCTTT.

This chain uses TRBV6-2 or TRBV6-3 with TRBJ1-1; 8 nucleotides agree with TRBD1. Trimming at V came to 6 bases and at J to 0 bases, leaving 6 bases not matched to a gene. Germline V gives CDR1 MNHEY, CDR2 SVGEGT. CDR3 length equals 15 residues. The CDR3 region has the DNA TGTGCCAGCAGCCTACTGACAGGGGTGAACACTGAAGCTTTCTTT. This encodes CASSLLTGVNTEAFF.

This clonotype was seen a few times. V gene TRBV5-1 combines with J gene TRBJ2-5; D unclear. Germline V gene data show CDR1 as SGHRS and CDR2 as YFSETQ. Trimming pared 3 bases from V and 4 bases from J, leaving 19 bases between. The CDR3 totals 16 residues. The CDR3 loop reads CASSSLIGPKGETQYF. The CDR3, as DNA: TGCGCCAGCAGCTCCCTTATCGGGCCGAAGGGAGAGACCCAGTACTTC.

This chain connects TRBV20-1 to TRBJ2-5; 9 bases map to TRBD2. Per the germline V gene, CDR1 is DFQATT and CDR2 is SNEGSKA (reference sequence). The CDR3 spans 17 residues. The V gene end was trimmed by 2 bases and the J gene end by 5 bases; junction bases not matched to a gene: 15. The CDR3 region has the DNA TGCAGTGCTAGATCGACTAGCGGTAGTATTGGGTGGGAGACCCAGTACTTC. This encodes CSARSTSGSIGWETQYF.

This clonotype was seen more than once but under ten times. The gene calls are TRBV30 and TRBJ1-5; D gene ambiguous. This CDR3 region has 15 residues. Germline V gives CDR1 GTSNPN, CDR2 SVGIG (reference sequence). V lost 3 bases to trimming and J lost 6 bases, with 18 bases between them. The CDR3 region is CAWRPGEGGSQPQHF. For the CDR3, the DNA is TGTGCCTGGAGGCCGGGAGAAGGAGGCAGTCAGCCCCAGCATTTT.

This sequence joins TRBV5-5 and TRBJ2-3; D gene unclear. Germline CDR1 and CDR2: SGHKS and YYEKEE (reference sequence). The CDR3 is 16 residues long. V lost 0 bases and J 3 bases, leaving 14 bases between the germline ends. The CDR3 coding sequence is TGTGCCAGCAGCTTGGGGTGGGCCGACGGAACAGATACGCAGTATTTT. The encoded protein is CASSLGWADGTDTQYF.

The rearrangement joins TRBV24-1 to TRBJ1-2; 9 bases are shared with TRBD1. Germline values: CDR1 KGHDR, CDR2 SFDVKD. The CDR3 sequence is 15 residues long. V lost 5 bases to trimming and J lost 5 bases; unmatched junction nucleotides: 8. The CDR3 bases are TGTGCCACCAGTGGAACGACCGGGACAGGGTATGGCTACACCTTC. Its protein product is CATSGTTGTGYGYTF.

The chain links TRBV29-1 to TRBJ2-1; unclear D gene. The CDR3 consists of 15 residues. CDR1 is SQVTM and CDR2 is ANQGSEA in the germline V gene. V lost 1 base, J lost 6 bases, and 16 bases lay in between. The CDR3 nucleotides are TGCAGCGTTGAAGTGACGTCGTGGCAGATCAATGAGCAGTTCTTC. Its translation: CSVEVTSWQINEQFF.

V and J are TRBV7-9 and TRBJ2-5, with 10 bases matching TRBD2. CDR1 and CDR2 (germline): SEHNR, FQNEAQ (reference sequence). The CDR3 runs 22 residues. The trim removed 4 bases at V and 5 bases at J, leaving 28 bases unmatched. CDR3 amino acids: CASSSPGGSLASGSSAWETQYF. CDR3 nucleotide sequence: TGTGCCAGCAGCTCCCCAGGGGGCTCGTTGGCTAGCGGGAGCTCTGCCTGGGAGACCCAGTACTTC.

A few counts support this clonotype. The chain recombines TRBV2 with TRBJ2-7; 9 bases are a match to TRBD1. Per germline, CDR1 SNHLY and CDR2 FYNNEI. With 2 bases clipped from V and 6 bases from J, the junction kept 11 bases outside the gene matches. The CDR3 runs to 16 residues. The CDR3 loop is CASSETWDRDLGEQYF. The CDR3 nucleotides read TGTGCCAGCAGTGAAACGTGGGACAGGGACCTTGGCGAGCAGTACTTC.

This clonotype has just a few counts. The chain is built from TRBV6-2 or TRBV6-3 and TRBJ2-3; D unresolved. V was pared by 7 bases and J by 3 bases, with 14 bases between. CDR1 and CDR2 from the germline V gene are MNHEY and SVGEGT. The CDR3 contains 14 residues. CDR3 DNA sequence: TGTGCCAGCACCGAGGAAGGATATACAGATACGCAGTATTTT. This translates into CASTEEGYTDTQYF.

The chain recombines TRBV7-3 with TRBJ2-1; 9 nucleotides line up with TRBD1. Gene TRBJ2-7 matches the end of the DNA better, so the J call may be wrong. This CDR3 contains 15 residues. CDR1 and CDR2 (germline): SGHTA, FQGTGA. Here the CDR3 DNA reads TGTGCCAGCAGCTTGGGACAGGGTGTCTACAATGAGCAGTACTTC. Residues: CASSLGQGVYNEQYF.

The table lists this clonotype with many counts. This chain connects TRBV7-2 to TRBJ2-1; D not certain. Germline V gives CDR1 SGHTA, CDR2 FQGNSA. Trimming shortened V by 5 bases and J by 5 bases, and 7 bases separated the two germline ends. This CDR3 is built from 12 residues. CDR3 DNA sequence: TGTGCCAGCAGCACCCAGGACAATGAGCAGTTCTTC. Translated, it gives CASSTQDNEQFF.